This TCR beta chain emerged from a study of human T cells and chemical hapten exposure. Study conclusions and caveats: No shift was seen in TCRs above 1 in 1000 frequency with DPC sensitization.

The time point was: pre-sensitization, week 0. The treatment was: therapeutic diphenylcyclopropenone sensitization with weekly scalp DPC. The V gene's germline CDR1 is SGHTA and CDR2 FQGTGA. This CDR3 is 16 amino acids long. The V and J ends lost 5 bases and 4 bases respectively, with 17 bases between them. TCRdb re-called the RACE reads through MiXCR, storing one row per CDR3 protein. The table has approximately 90,000 distinct CDR3 sequences, roughly 8.5% seen once. About this clonotype itself: Its antigen remains unknown.

The clonotype was recovered from a middle-aged man with alopecia areata. Some clones in this sample may be carry-over from other donors' samples. The material sequenced was whole blood, taken in connection with sensitization to the hapten diphenylcyclopropenone (DPC). This rearrangement joins TRBV7-3 to TRBJ2-2; D call uncertain. This chain's CDR3 is CASSAATTPGTGELFF. The CDR3 DNA is TGTGCCAGCAGCGCCGCAACCACGCCGGGCACCGGGGAGCTGTTTTTT.